This passage covers 11 T cell receptor beta chains from one sample sequenced in a study of cytomegalovirus exposure and HLA in healthy donors. A multiplex PCR was run with 60 Vbeta primers and 13 Jbeta primers. TCRdb's table, derived via immunoSEQ multiplex PCR, lists solely in-frame clones and lacks some. Across around 140,000 clones, the top ten clones capture around 1.5% of the sample. Sequenced input: PBMCs. The source is a woman aged 40 to 50 in good health and CMV-seronegative.

The CDR3 coding sequence is TGTGCCAGCAGACAAGACAGAAGCTATGGCTACACCTTC. Its protein is CASRQDRSYGYTF. The chain employs TRBV7-3 and TRBJ1-2; tentative D call: TRBD1 (5 bases). The ends were cut back, 6 bases at V and 4 bases at J, with 12 bases in the middle. The CDR3 loop spans 13 amino acids. From germline, CDR1 is SGHTA and CDR2 FQGTGA.

The chain recombines TRBV2 with TRBJ2-5, with D possibly being TRBD1 (5 bases). Trimming stripped 5 bases from V and 3 bases from J, with 7 bases between. Looked up from germline, CDR1 is SNHLY and CDR2 is FYNNEI. This CDR3 is 12 amino acids long. As DNA, the CDR3 is TGTGCCAGCAGTAGCAGGGAAGAGACCCAGTACTTC. Protein: CASSSREETQYF. Full variable domain (outside the CDR3, taken from reference TRBV2 and TRBJ2-5): EPEVTQTPSHQVTQMGQEVILRCVPISNHLYFYWYRQILGQKVEFLVSFYNNEISEKSEIFDDQFSVERPDGSNFTLKIRSTKLEDSAMYFCASSSREETQYFGPGTRLLVL.

This chain joins TRBV9 and TRBJ2-5, with D possibly matching TRBD1 (5 bases). V gave up 0 bases and J gave up 1 base, with 10 bases separating them. This CDR3 is 15 amino acids long. The germline V gene has CDR1 SGDLS and CDR2 YYNGEE. The CDR3 bases are TGTGCCAGCAGCGTAGCCCCGACAGCCCAAGAGACCCAGTACTTC. Translation: CASSVAPTAQETQYF.

The genes are TRBV7-9 and TRBJ2-1; 7 nucleotides agree with TRBD1. Germline V gene data show CDR1 as SEHNR and CDR2 as FQNEAQ (reference sequence). V was pared by 3 bases and J by 6 bases, with 8 bases of the junction left unmatched. CDR3 length: 15 residues. CDR3 in amino acids: CASSFRTGGFNEQFF. Here the CDR3 DNA reads TGTGCCAGCAGCTTCCGGACAGGCGGCTTCAATGAGCAGTTCTTC.

The V call is TRBV28, the J call TRBJ1-3; TRBD1 matches 7 bases. V shed 8 bases and J 6 bases; nucleotides not matched to a gene: 10. The CDR3 sequence is 14 residues long. Per germline, CDR1 MDHEN and CDR2 SYDVKM. The CDR3 sequence: CASLPGQEENTIYF. CDR3 in DNA: TGTGCCAGCTTACCTGGACAGGAGGAAAACACCATATATTTT.

The gene calls are TRBV5-4 and TRBJ2-5; perhaps TRBD1 as D (5 bases). CDR1 and CDR2 (germline): SGHNT, YYREEE (reference sequence). With 4 bases removed from V and 2 bases from J, the gap between germline ends came to 12 bases. The CDR3 spans 14 residues. The CDR3 region is CASSPLDSQETQYF. CDR3 nucleotide sequence: TGTGCCAGCAGCCCCCTCGACAGTCAAGAGACCCAGTACTTC.

The rearrangement joins TRBV18 to TRBJ2-5; 8 nucleotides agree with TRBD1. The ends lost 2 bases at V and 1 base at J; junction bases unmatched: 0. Germline CDR1 KGHSH, CDR2 LQKENI. The CDR3 spans 14 residues. The CDR3 nucleotides are TGTGCCAGCTCACCAACAGGGGGCCAAGAGACCCAGTACTTC. This translates into CASSPTGGQETQYF.

The gene calls are TRBV6-5 and TRBJ2-1; 9 bases map to TRBD1. Germline V lookup: CDR1 MNHEY, CDR2 SVGAGI. The CDR3 consists of 16 residues. V was clipped by 0 bases and J by 3 bases; unmatched bases: 3. The CDR3 is CASSYSGQGSYNEQFF. CDR3 bases: TGTGCCAGCAGTTACTCGGGACAGGGTAGCTACAATGAGCAGTTCTTC.

The CDR3 loop is CASSTMERGSNQPQHF. In DNA, the CDR3 is TGTGCCAGTAGTACAATGGAGAGGGGGTCCAATCAGCCCCAGCATTTT. The rearrangement uses TRBV19 and TRBJ1-5; perhaps TRBD1 as D (6 bases). This CDR3 is 16 amino acids long. The germline V gene has CDR1 LNHDA and CDR2 SQIVND (reference sequence). V lost 4 bases and J 3 bases, leaving 16 bases between the germline ends. Together with reference TRBV19 and TRBJ1-5, the CDR3 gives the full variable domain: DGGITQSPKYLFRKEGQNVTLSCEQNLNHDAMYWYRQDPGQGLRLIYYSQIVNDFQKGDIAEGYSVSREKKESFPLTVTSAQKNPTAFYLCASSTMERGSNQPQHFGDGTRLSIL.

The genes are TRBV7-3 and TRBJ1-6; D call uncertain. V was cut by 1 base and J by 6 bases, with 10 bases left in between. The germline V gene has CDR1 SGHTA and CDR2 FQGTGA. The CDR3 is 15 residues long. The CDR3 sequence: CASSLSSGSNSPLHF. In DNA form, the CDR3 reads TGTGCCAGCAGCTTAAGTAGTGGGAGTAATTCACCCCTCCACTTT.

The rearrangement links TRBV28 to TRBJ1-5; unclear D gene. The V and J ends lost 3 bases and 7 bases respectively, with 16 bases between them. Germline V CDR1 and CDR2: MDHEN, SYDVKM. CDR3 size: 15 residues. CDR3 DNA: TGTGCCAGCAGTTTCGACGGCAGAGGAGACCAGCCCCAGCATTTT. Amino acids: CASSFDGRGDQPQHF.